These 5 T cell receptor beta chains came from one sample sequenced in a study of neoadjuvant nivolumab and ipilimumab in lung cancer. The table came from immunoSEQ multiplex PCR; TCRdb's copy has only in-frame clones and leaves some out. The sample includes tens of thousands of clones, 75% to 85% of them seen just once. This specimen consisted of tumor tissue, obtained after neoadjuvant nivolumab, alone or with ipilimumab, at or shortly before surgery. The receptors derive from an adult with non-small cell lung cancer.

The chain couples TRBV6-6 to TRBJ1-5; TRBD1 is a possible D gene (6 bases). Between the trimmed V and J ends, which lost 7 bases and 7 bases, there was a span of 17 bases. CDR3 length equals 14 residues. From germline, CDR1 is MNHNY and CDR2 SVGAGI (reference sequence). CDR3 sequence reads: CASMLQTGFQPQHF. The CDR3 coding sequence is TGTGCCAGCATGCTGCAAACAGGGTTCCAGCCCCAGCATTTT.

The sample holds a few counts of this clone. The chain carries TRBV6-6 and TRBJ2-7; unclear D gene. V lost 5 bases and J lost 5, with 13 bases in between. The CDR3 runs to 13 residues. Germline V gene sequence: CDR1 MNHNY, CDR2 SVGAGI (reference sequence). CDR3: CASSLSTGDEQYF. The CDR3 DNA reads as TGTGCCAGCAGTCTCTCTACGGGCGACGAGCAGTACTTC.

The chain links TRBV27 to TRBJ1-5; D is unclear. CDR1 and CDR2 from the germline V gene are MNHEY and SMNVEV (reference sequence). There are 9 residues in the CDR3. Trimming removed 7 bases at V and 5 bases at J, with 0 bases between. DNA of the CDR3: TGTGCCAGCAATCAGCCCCAGCATTTT. Its protein product is CASNQPQHF.

CDR3 residues: CASSLAQSGLALTGELFF. CDR3 sequence (DNA): TGTGCCAGCAGCTTAGCGCAATCTGGACTAGCGCTTACCGGGGAGCTGTTTTTT. V gene TRBV11-1 combines with J gene TRBJ2-2; TRBD2 aligns across 9 bases. CDR3 length: 18 amino acids. V gave up 0 bases and J gave up 5 bases; unmatched junction bases: 10. CDR1 SGHAT and CDR2 FQDESV come from the germline V gene (reference sequence).

The chain employs TRBV11-2 and TRBJ2-1, with 9 bases that match TRBD2. With 5 bases clipped from V and 2 bases from J, the junction kept 1 base outside the gene matches. The CDR3 is 14 amino acids. Germline CDR1 and CDR2: SGHAT and FQNNGV. The DNA of the CDR3 is TGTGCCAGCAGCCTAGCGGGAACCTACAATGAGCAGTTCTTC. It is translated as CASSLAGTYNEQFF.